Here is one T cell receptor beta chain with its context. The record originates from a study of cytomegalovirus exposure and HLA in healthy donors. V was clipped by 5 bases and J by 0 bases; unmatched bases: 6. This CDR3 is 17 amino acids long. CDR1 is MNHEY and CDR2 is SMNVEV in the germline V gene (reference sequence). The data were produced by immunoSEQ multiplex PCR, yet TCRdb's version contains in-frame clones alone and is incomplete. The sample contains fewer than 75,000 clones, approximately 95% of which appear only once. The origin of this receptor is a young man in good health and CMV-seronegative. Input material: PBMCs. The rearrangement links TRBV27 to TRBJ2-6; TRBD1 agrees at 8 bases. CDR3: CASSMAGGFSGANVLTF. CDR3 nucleotides: TGTGCCAGCAGTATGGCAGGGGGCTTCTCTGGGGCCAACGTCCTGACTTTC.